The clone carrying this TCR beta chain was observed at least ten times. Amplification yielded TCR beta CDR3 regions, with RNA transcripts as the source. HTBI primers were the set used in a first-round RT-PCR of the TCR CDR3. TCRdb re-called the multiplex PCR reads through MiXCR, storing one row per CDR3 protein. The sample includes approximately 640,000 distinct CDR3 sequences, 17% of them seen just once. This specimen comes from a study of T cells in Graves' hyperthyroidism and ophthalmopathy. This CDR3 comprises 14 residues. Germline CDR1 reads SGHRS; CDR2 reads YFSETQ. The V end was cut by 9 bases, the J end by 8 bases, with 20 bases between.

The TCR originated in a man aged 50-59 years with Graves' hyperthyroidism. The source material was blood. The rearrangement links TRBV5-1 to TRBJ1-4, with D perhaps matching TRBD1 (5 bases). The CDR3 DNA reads TGCGCCACCTCAGCACTGGGGGGGGAAGAAAAACTGTTTTTT. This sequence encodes CATSALGGEEKLFF. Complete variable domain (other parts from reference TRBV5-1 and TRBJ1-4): KAGVTQTPRYLIKTRGQQVTLSCSPISGHRSVSWYQQTPGQGLQFLFEYFSETQRNKGNFPGRFSGRQFSNSRSEMNVSTLELGDSALYLCATSALGGEEKLFFGSGTQLSVL.